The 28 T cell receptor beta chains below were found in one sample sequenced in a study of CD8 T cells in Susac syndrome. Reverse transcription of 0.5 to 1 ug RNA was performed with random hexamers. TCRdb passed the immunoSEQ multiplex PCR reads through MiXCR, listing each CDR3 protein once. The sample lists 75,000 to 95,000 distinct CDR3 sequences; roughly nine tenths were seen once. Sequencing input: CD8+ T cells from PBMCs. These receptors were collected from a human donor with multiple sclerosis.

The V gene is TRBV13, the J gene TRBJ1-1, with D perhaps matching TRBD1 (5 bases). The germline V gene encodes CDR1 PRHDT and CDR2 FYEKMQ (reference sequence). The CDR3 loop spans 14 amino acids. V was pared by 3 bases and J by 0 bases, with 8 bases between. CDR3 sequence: CASSLRQLNTEAFF. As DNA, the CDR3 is TGTGCCAGCAGCTTGCGACAGCTGAACACTGAAGCTTTCTTT. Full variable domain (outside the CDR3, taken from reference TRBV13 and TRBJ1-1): AAGVIQSPRHLIKEKRETATLKCYPIPRHDTVYWYQQGPGQDPQFLISFYEKMQSDKGSIPDRFSAQQFSDYHSELNMSSLELGDSALYFCASSLRQLNTEAFFGQGTRLTVV.

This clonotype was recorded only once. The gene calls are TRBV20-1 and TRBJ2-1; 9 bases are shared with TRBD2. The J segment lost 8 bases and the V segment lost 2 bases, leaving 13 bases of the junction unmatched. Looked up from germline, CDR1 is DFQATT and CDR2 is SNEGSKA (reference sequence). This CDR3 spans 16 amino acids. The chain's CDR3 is CSARKISGSPVYEQFF. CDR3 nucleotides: TGCAGTGCTAGAAAAATTAGCGGGAGCCCGGTATATGAGCAGTTCTTC.

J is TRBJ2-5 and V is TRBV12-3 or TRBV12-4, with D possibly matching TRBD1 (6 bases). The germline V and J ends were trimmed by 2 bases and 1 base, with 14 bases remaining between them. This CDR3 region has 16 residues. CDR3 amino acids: CASSLSSRGPQETQYF. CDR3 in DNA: TGTGCCAGCAGTTTATCGTCCAGGGGCCCCCAAGAGACCCAGTACTTC.

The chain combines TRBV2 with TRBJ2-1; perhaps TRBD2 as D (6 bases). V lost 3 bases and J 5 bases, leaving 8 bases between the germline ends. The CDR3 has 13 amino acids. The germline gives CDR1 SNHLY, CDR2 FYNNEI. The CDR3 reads CASSEGLNNEQFF. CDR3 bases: TGTGCCAGCAGTGAGGGACTGAACAATGAGCAGTTCTTC.

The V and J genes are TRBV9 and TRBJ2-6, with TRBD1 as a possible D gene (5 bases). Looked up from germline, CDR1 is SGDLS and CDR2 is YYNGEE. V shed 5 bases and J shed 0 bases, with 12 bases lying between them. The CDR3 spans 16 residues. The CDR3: CASRPSTASGANVLTF. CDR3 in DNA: TGTGCCAGCAGGCCCTCGACAGCCTCTGGGGCCAACGTCCTGACTTTC.

The CDR3, as DNA: TGCGCCAGCAGCTTGGTTGTGCTAACGGGGTCTGGGGCCAACGTCCTGACTTTC. The encoded protein is CASSLVVLTGSGANVLTF. This sequence joins TRBV5-1 and TRBJ2-6, with D possibly TRBD2 on 5 matching bases. Trimming took 0 bases from V and 1 from J, leaving 14 bases between them. Germline CDR1 and CDR2: SGHRS and YFSETQ. CDR3 length equals 18 residues.

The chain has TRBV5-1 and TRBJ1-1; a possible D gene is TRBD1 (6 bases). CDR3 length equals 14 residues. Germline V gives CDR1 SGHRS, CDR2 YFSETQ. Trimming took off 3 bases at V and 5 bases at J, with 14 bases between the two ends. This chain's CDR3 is CASSSGQPGTEAFF. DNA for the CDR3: TGCGCCAGCAGCTCAGGACAGCCGGGGACTGAAGCTTTCTTT.

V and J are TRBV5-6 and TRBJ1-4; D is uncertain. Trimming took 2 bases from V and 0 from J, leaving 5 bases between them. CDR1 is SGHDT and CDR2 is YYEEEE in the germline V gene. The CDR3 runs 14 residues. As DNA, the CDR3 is TGTGCCAGCAGCTTAGGGTCAACTAATGAAAAACTGTTTTTT. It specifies CASSLGSTNEKLFF.

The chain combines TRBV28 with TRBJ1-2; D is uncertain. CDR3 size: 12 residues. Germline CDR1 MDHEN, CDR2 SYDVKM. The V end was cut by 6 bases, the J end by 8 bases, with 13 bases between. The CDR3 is CASSPFGFGYTF. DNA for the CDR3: TGTGCCAGCAGCCCCTTTGGGTTCGGCTACACCTTC.

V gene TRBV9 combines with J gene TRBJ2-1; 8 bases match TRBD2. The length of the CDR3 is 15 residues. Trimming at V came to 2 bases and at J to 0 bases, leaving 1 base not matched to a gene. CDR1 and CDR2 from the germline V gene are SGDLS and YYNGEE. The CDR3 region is CASSVSGDSYNEQFF. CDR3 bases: TGTGCCAGCAGCGTTAGCGGGGACTCCTACAATGAGCAGTTCTTC. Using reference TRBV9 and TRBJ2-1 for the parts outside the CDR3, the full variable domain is DSGVTQTPKHLITATGQRVTLRCSPRSGDLSVYWYQQSLDQGLQFLIQYYNGEERAKGNILERFSAQQFPDLHSELNLSSLELGDSALYFCASSVSGDSYNEQFFGPGTRLTVL.

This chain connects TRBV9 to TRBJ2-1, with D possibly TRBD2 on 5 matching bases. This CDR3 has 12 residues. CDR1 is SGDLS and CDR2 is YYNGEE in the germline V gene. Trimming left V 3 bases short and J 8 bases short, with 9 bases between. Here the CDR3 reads CASSADGDEQFF. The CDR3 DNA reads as TGTGCCAGCAGCGCAGACGGGGATGAGCAGTTCTTC.

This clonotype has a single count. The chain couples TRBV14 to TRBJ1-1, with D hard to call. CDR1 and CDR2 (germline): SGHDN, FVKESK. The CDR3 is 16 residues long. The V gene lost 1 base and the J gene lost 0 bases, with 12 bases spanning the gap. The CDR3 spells CASSQGPWTMNTEAFF. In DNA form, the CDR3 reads TGTGCCAGCAGCCAAGGTCCATGGACCATGAACACTGAAGCTTTCTTT.

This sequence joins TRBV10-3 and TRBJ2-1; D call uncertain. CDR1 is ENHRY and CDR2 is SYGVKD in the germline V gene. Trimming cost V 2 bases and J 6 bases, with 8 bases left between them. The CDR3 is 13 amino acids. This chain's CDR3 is CAISEVKGNEQFF. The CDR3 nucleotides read TGTGCCATCAGTGAGGTGAAAGGCAATGAGCAGTTCTTC.

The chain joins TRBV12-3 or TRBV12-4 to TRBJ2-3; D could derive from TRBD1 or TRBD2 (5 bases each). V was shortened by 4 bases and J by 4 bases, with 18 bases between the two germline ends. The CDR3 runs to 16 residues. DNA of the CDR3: TGTGCCAGCAGTTCCTATCAGGGACCTTTCTCAGATACGCAGTATTTT. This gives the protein CASSSYQGPFSDTQYF.

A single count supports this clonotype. The CDR3 region is CASSLGTGNTGELFF. CDR3 sequence (DNA): TGTGCCAGCAGTCTCGGGACAGGGAACACCGGGGAGCTGTTTTTT. J is TRBJ2-2 and V is TRBV28; 8 nucleotides align to TRBD1. Trimming took 5 bases from V and 1 from J; bases not matched to a gene: 3. The CDR3 extends over 15 amino acids. In germline, CDR1 is MDHEN, CDR2 SYDVKM.

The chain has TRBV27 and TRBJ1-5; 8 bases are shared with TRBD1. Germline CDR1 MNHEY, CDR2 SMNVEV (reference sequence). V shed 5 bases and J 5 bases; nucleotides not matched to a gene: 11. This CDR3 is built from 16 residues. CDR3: CASSTGTGRRDQPQHF. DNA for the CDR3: TGTGCCAGCAGTACCGGGACAGGACGGAGGGATCAGCCCCAGCATTTT.

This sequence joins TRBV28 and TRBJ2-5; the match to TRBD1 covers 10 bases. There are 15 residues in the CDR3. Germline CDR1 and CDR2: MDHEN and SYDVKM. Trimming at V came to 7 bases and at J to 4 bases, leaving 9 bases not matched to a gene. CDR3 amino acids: CASTPGQGFRETQYF. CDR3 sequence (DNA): TGTGCCAGCACCCCGGGACAGGGGTTCCGAGAGACCCAGTACTTC.

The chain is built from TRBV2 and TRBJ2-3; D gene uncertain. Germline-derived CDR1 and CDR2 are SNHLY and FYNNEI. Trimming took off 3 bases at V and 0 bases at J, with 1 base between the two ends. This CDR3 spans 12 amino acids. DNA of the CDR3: TGTGCCAGCAGTGACAGCACAGATACGCAGTATTTT. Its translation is CASSDSTDTQYF.

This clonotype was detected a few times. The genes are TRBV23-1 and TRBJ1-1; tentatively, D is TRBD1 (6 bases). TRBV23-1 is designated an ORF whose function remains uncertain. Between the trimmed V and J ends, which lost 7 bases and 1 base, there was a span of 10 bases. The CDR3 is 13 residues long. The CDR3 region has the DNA TGCGCCAGCAACCTACAGGGGAACACTGAAGCTTTCTTT. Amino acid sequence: CASNLQGNTEAFF.

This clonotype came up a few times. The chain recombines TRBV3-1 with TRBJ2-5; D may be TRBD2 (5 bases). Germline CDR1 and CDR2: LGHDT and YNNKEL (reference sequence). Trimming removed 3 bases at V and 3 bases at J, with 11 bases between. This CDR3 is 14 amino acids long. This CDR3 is CASSQVSGEETQYF. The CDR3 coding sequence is TGTGCCAGCAGCCAGGTCTCCGGGGAAGAGACCCAGTACTTC.

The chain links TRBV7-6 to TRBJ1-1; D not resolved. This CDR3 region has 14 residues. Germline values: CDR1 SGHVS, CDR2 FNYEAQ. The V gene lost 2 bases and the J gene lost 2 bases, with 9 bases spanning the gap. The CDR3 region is CASSLLGYNTEAFF. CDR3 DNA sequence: TGTGCCAGCAGCTTATTAGGGTATAACACTGAAGCTTTCTTT. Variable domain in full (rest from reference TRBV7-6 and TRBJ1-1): GAGVSQSPRYKVTKRGQDVALRCDPISGHVSLYWYRQALGQGPEFLTYFNYEAQQDKSGLPNDRFSAERPEGSISTLTIQRTEQRDSAMYRCASSLLGYNTEAFFGQGTRLTVV.

CDR3 loop: CASSLVRGFGNEQYF. In DNA form, the CDR3 reads TGTGCCAGCAGCTTAGTCAGAGGGTTCGGAAACGAGCAGTACTTC. V gene TRBV11-2 combines with J gene TRBJ2-7, with a weak D call TRBD2 (5 bases). CDR3 length: 15 residues. V was pared by 1 base and J by 5 bases, with 15 bases between. Germline V gene data show CDR1 as SGHAT and CDR2 as FQNNGV.

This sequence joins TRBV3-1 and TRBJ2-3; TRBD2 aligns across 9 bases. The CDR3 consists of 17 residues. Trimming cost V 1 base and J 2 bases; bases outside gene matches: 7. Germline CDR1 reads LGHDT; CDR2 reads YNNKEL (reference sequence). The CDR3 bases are TGTGCCAGCAGCCAAGCCAGGGGACTAGCTTTCACAGATACGCAGTATTTT. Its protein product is CASSQARGLAFTDTQYF.

The CDR3 sequence: CASSLSITRAWEKLFF. Here the CDR3 DNA reads TGTGCCAGCAGTTTATCGATAACAAGGGCCTGGGAAAAACTGTTTTTT. The gene calls are TRBV27 and TRBJ1-4, with D unclear. Germline CDR1 is MNHEY and CDR2 is SMNVEV (reference sequence). The V end lost 0 bases, the J end lost 8 bases, and 16 bases lay between the germline ends. There are 16 residues in the CDR3.

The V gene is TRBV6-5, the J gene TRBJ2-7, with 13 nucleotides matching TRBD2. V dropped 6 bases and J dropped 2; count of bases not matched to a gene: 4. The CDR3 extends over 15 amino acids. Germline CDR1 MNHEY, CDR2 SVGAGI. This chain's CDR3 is CASRQTSGRPYEQYF. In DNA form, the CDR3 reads TGTGCCAGCAGGCAGACTAGCGGGAGGCCCTACGAGCAGTACTTC.

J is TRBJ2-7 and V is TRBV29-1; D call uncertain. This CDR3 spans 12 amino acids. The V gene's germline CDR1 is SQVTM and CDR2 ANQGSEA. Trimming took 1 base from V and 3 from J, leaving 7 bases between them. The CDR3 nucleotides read TGCAGCGTTGAAGGGGAAGGCTACGAGCAGTACTTC. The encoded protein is CSVEGEGYEQYF.

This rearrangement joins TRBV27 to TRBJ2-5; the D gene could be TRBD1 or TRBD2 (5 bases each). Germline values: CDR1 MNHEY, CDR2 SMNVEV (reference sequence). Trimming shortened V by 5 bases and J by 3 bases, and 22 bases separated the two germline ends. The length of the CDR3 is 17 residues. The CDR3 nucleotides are TGTGCCAGCAGTCCCTACCCCCCTACCGGGACCGAAGAGACCCAGTACTTC. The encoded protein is CASSPYPPTGTEETQYF.

CDR3 protein: CASSLDEGTEQFF. Here the CDR3 DNA reads TGTGCCAGCAGCTTAGATGAGGGAACTGAGCAGTTCTTC. This rearrangement joins TRBV7-6 to TRBJ2-1, with D perhaps TRBD2 (5 bases). The ends were cut back, 1 base at V and 9 bases at J, with 10 bases in the middle. The CDR3 totals 13 residues. Germline lookup yields CDR1 SGHVS and CDR2 FNYEAQ. The variable domain in full, completed from reference TRBV7-6 and TRBJ2-1, reads GAGVSQSPRYKVTKRGQDVALRCDPISGHVSLYWYRQALGQGPEFLTYFNYEAQQDKSGLPNDRFSAERPEGSISTLTIQRTEQRDSAMYRCASSLDEGTEQFFGPGTRLTVL.